This T cell receptor beta chain emerged from a study of blood T cell repertoires in COVID-19. Turning to the study itself: PBMCs, B-cell-depleted T cells, or T cells were the source of the cDNA or gDNA that made up the material.

This clone appeared once. V lost 3 bases to trimming and J lost 3 bases, with 12 bases between them. From germline, CDR1 is DFQATT and CDR2 SNEGSKA (reference sequence). The CDR3 contains 14 residues. Clones were sequenced by immunoSEQ multiplex PCR, and TCRdb holds only the in-frame ones, with some missing. The table shows 210,000 or so clones, with approximately 88% occurring only once. Sequencing was done on a sample of peripheral blood. The origin of this receptor is a man aged 40-49 years with acute or convalescent COVID-19. The chain combines TRBV20-1 with TRBJ2-1, with a tentative D call TRBD2 (5 bases). As DNA, the CDR3 is TGCAGTGCTAGTCTCCGGGGTATCTACAATGAGCAGTTCTTC. Its translation: CSASLRGIYNEQFF.